The entry below describes one TCR beta chain. There is no known antigen for this receptor. Per-base quality was not reported, and no clone a single base away is much larger than it. This sample also contains other DNA sequences that code for the same CDR3. This sample was included in a study of control samples from healthy donors and cancer patients (dated by TCRdb to the early 2020s). The protocol used for the library was the immunoSEQ multiplex PCR assay. What TCRdb holds here is the immuneACCESS table cut down to in-frame rearrangements. Part of the clones is not present; checked against another copy, under half of the missing clones reflect an unresolved V gene, and the others are unexplained. In all, the sample holds approximately 150,000 clones, and 80% to 95% of those were seen once. About 0.64% of the sample lies in the top ten. CDR1 SGHRS and CDR2 YFSETQ were looked up in the germline V gene. Clipping removes 0 bases from V and 4 bases from J, with 3 as the unmatched junction base count. The CDR3 spans 15 residues, from the cysteine through the phenylalanine. CDR3 DNA is the only sequence kept; it has 45 bases, read in frame from the first base.

The chain is encoded by TRBV5-1 joined to TRBJ1-5, with 8 junctional bases fitting TRBD1. The source material was blood. The sequence derives from a woman aged 30 to 39 in good health. CDR3 protein: CASSLGDRSNQPQHF. The DNA sequence follows: TGCGCCAGCAGCTTGGGGGACAGGTCTAATCAGCCCCAGCATTTT. The CDR3, completed at both ends by the reference TRBV5-1 and TRBJ1-5 genes, gives the full variable domain KAGVTQTPRYLIKTRGQQVTLSCSPISGHRSVSWYQQTPGQGLQFLFEYFSETQRNKGNFPGRFSGRQFSNSRSEMNVSTLELGDSALYLCASSLGDRSNQPQHFGDGTRLSIL.